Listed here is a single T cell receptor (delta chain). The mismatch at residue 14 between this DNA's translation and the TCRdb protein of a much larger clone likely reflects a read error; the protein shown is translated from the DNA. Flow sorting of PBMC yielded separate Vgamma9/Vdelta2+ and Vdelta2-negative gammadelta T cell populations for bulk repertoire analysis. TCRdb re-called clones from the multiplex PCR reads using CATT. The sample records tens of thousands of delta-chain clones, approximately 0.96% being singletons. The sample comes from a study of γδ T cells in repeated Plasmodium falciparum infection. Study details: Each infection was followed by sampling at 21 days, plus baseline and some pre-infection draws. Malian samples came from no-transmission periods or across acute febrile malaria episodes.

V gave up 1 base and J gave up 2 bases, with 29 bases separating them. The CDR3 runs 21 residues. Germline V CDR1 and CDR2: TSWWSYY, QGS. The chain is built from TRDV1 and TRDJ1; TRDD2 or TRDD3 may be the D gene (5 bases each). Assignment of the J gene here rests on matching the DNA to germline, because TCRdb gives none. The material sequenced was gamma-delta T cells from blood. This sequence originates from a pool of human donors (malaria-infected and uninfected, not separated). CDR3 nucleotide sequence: TGTGCTCTTGGGGAACGTCCCCAGAAGCGGGATTATGCCCCTTCTACCGATAAACTCATCTTT. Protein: CALGERPQKRDYAPSTDKLIF.